This T cell receptor beta chain was identified in a study of neurological immune-mediated disorders. Study-wide results and limits: Phylogenetically, 18 of 34 multiple sclerosis patients' repertoires fell into one related-CDR3 cluster, a possible signature. Neither clinical nor MRI features showed any association with the multiple sclerosis repertoire cluster, and the authors stated that larger cohorts are needed.

Via MiXCR, TCRdb re-called the 5' RACE reads, giving one row per CDR3 protein. The table lists 120,000 or so distinct CDR3 sequences, about 3.4% of them singletons. In its sample, this clonotype was seen many times. Its specificity is not known. The V end lost 6 bases, the J end lost 7 bases, and 18 bases lay between the germline ends. The CDR3 has 14 residues. Germline V gene data show CDR1 as MNHEY and CDR2 as SVGAGI. The chain employs TRBV6-5 and TRBJ1-2; maybe TRBD1 (6 bases). Source material: PBMCs. This sequence originates from a woman aged 30 to 39 with multiple sclerosis. CDR3: CASRRGRDTLGYTF. CDR3 DNA: TGTGCCAGCAGACGGGGGCGGGACACCCTTGGCTACACCTTC.